A single sample gave rise to the 4 T cell receptor beta chains below, sequenced in a study of blood T cell repertoires in COVID-19. Generated by immunoSEQ multiplex PCR, the TCRdb table keeps only in-frame clones and is missing some. The sample lists approximately 240,000 clones, under 90% occurring once. The specimen was peripheral blood. All receptors derive from a woman of 80 years or more with active or convalescent COVID-19.

The gene calls are TRBV19 and TRBJ2-3; 7 positions match TRBD1. Germline V lookup: CDR1 LNHDA, CDR2 SQIVND (reference sequence). The CDR3 contains 13 residues. V was pared by 10 bases and J by 4 bases, with 8 bases of the junction left unmatched. CDR3 coding DNA: TGTGCCACCCGAAGACAGGGCCCAGATACGCAGTATTTT. Its translation is CATRRQGPDTQYF.

The J gene is TRBJ1-1, the V gene TRBV10-3, with 8 bases matching TRBD1. CDR3 length: 16 residues. Germline V CDR1 and CDR2: ENHRY, SYGVKD. Germline trimming cut 6 bases from V and 4 bases from J; bases unmatched to any gene: 13. CDR3 DNA: TGTGCCATCAGCTCCGGGACAGGAGGAAGCGGCACTGAAGCTTTCTTT. Its translation: CAISSGTGGSGTEAFF.

The chain links TRBV2 to TRBJ2-1; unclear D gene. The V gene lost 5 bases and the J gene lost 12 bases, with 11 bases spanning the gap. The length of the CDR3 is 11 residues. Per germline, CDR1 SNHLY and CDR2 FYNNEI. The CDR3 DNA sequence: TGTGCCAGCAGTTACGCCTTGAGGCAGTTCTTC. It codes for CASSYALRQFF.

The chain combines TRBV19 with TRBJ1-2, with 12 bases identical to TRBD1. The ends lost 6 bases at V and 7 bases at J; junction bases unmatched: 6. CDR3 size: 14 residues. Germline CDR1 and CDR2: LNHDA and SQIVND (reference sequence). CDR3 DNA sequence: TGTGCCAGTAGCCGGGGACAGGGGGCGCGTGGCTACACCTTC. It codes for CASSRGQGARGYTF.